This TCR beta chain was sequenced in a study of T cells in Graves' hyperthyroidism and ophthalmopathy. The CDR3 contains 12 residues. The V end lost 5 bases, the J end lost 0 bases, and 7 bases lay between the germline ends. Per the germline V gene, CDR1 is DFQATT and CDR2 is SNEGSKA (reference sequence). This clonotype was found many times. Patients aged 18 to 65 with hyperthyroidism were newly diagnosed, with duration under 2 months. TCR beta CDR3 regions were amplified from RNA. First-round RT-PCR targeting the TCR CDR3 was performed with the HTBI primer set. MiXCR, applied by TCRdb to the multiplex PCR reads, yields one record per CDR3 protein. The sample shows hundreds of thousands of distinct CDR3 sequences, about two fifths of them seen only once.

This sequence joins TRBV20-1 and TRBJ1-1, with D uncertain. The clonotype comes from a man aged 18 to 35 with Graves' hyperthyroidism. Sequencing was performed on blood. Written as DNA, the CDR3 is TGCAGTGCTCCCCGCTTGAACACTGAAGCTTTCTTT. Translation: CSAPRLNTEAFF.